Below, 8 T cell receptor beta chains from the same sample are listed, as sequenced in a study of PD-1 and CTLA-4 blockade in melanoma. Assay used: immunoSEQ multiplex PCR; TCRdb lists only in-frame clones, some missing. The table has roughly 16,000 clones, about 69% seen once. Source: CD8+ T cells from peripheral blood, taken before anti-PD-1 treatment. The receptors were gathered from a human donor with melanoma.

V usage is TRBV12-5 and J usage is TRBJ1-3; D might be TRBD1 (5 bases). Between the trimmed V and J ends, which lost 6 bases and 0 bases, there was a span of 12 bases. Germline V CDR1 and CDR2: LGHNT, FRNRAP. The CDR3 is 15 amino acids. The CDR3: CASGFGASSGNTIYF. The CDR3 DNA is TGTGCTAGTGGATTCGGGGCGAGCTCTGGAAACACCATATATTTT.

V usage is TRBV18 and J usage is TRBJ2-2, with 9 positions matching TRBD1. The junction had 4 bases not matched to a gene; V was cut back by 3 bases and J by 5 bases. The germline V gene encodes CDR1 KGHSH and CDR2 LQKENI. This CDR3 is built from 15 residues. Here the CDR3 DNA reads TGTGCCAGCTCACCCCCGGGACAGGGAACCGGGGAGCTGTTTTTT. It translates to CASSPPGQGTGELFF. The variable domain in full, completed from reference TRBV18 and TRBJ2-2, reads NAGVMQNPRHLVRRRGQEARLRCSPMKGHSHVYWYRQLPEEGLKFMVYLQKENIIDESGMPKERFSAEFPKEGPSILRIQQVVRGDSAAYFCASSPPGQGTGELFFGEGSRLTVL.

The chain links TRBV7-9 to TRBJ1-2; 10 bases are shared with TRBD1. CDR3 length: 13 amino acids. Germline V gives CDR1 SEHNR, CDR2 FQNEAQ (reference sequence). V lost 5 bases to trimming and J lost 6 bases; unmatched junction nucleotides: 3. CDR3 region: CASSGTGVHGYTF. The CDR3 nucleotides read TGTGCCAGCAGCGGGACAGGGGTCCATGGCTACACCTTC.

The chain couples TRBV12-3 or TRBV12-4 to TRBJ1-1; D gene ambiguous. The CDR3 extends over 13 amino acids. The V gene lost 7 bases and the J gene lost 8 bases, with 17 bases spanning the gap. This CDR3 reads CASTESGRTEAFF. As DNA, the CDR3 is TGTGCCAGCACCGAATCCGGACGGACCGAAGCTTTCTTT.

This chain joins TRBV10-2 and TRBJ2-3; possible D gene TRBD2, 5 bases. The V end lost 4 bases, the J end lost 12 bases, and 11 bases lay between the germline ends. Germline V gives CDR1 WSHSY, CDR2 SAAADI. The CDR3 runs to 11 residues. CDR3 coding DNA: TGCGCCAGCAGTGGTACGGAGGTTCAGTATTTT. Its translation is CASSGTEVQYF.

This chain connects TRBV6-5 to TRBJ2-7, with 8 bases aligning to TRBD1. The CDR3 loop spans 14 amino acids. The germline gives CDR1 MNHEY, CDR2 SVGAGI. J was trimmed by 3 bases and V by 6 bases; bases with no gene match: 7. The CDR3 loop is CASREDREIYEQYF. CDR3 coding DNA: TGTGCCAGCAGGGAGGACAGGGAGATCTACGAGCAGTACTTC.

The rearrangement joins TRBV6-5 to TRBJ1-6; 7 nucleotides match TRBD1. CDR1 is MNHEY and CDR2 is SVGAGI in the germline V gene. This CDR3 is built from 14 residues. The J segment lost 19 bases and the V segment lost 2 bases, leaving 14 bases of the junction unmatched. CDR3 in DNA: TGTGCCAGCAGTTACGTGGGACAGTCAATTTCTTTGCACTTT. This encodes CASSYVGQSISLHF.

The chain employs TRBV4-1 and TRBJ1-2, with 7 positions matching TRBD1. The CDR3 is 15 amino acids. Germline V CDR1 and CDR2: MGHRA, YSYEKL. V shed 1 base and J 5 bases; nucleotides not matched to a gene: 7. The chain's CDR3 is CASSQADRADYGYTF. The DNA for the CDR3 is TGCGCCAGCAGCCAAGCCGACAGGGCCGATTATGGCTACACCTTC.